Listed below are T cell receptor beta chains from one sample, sequenced in a study of naive and memory T cell subsets. A single record per CDR3 protein comes from TCRdb applying MiXCR to the UMI-ligation and nested PCR reads. Of roughly 80,000 distinct CDR3 sequences listed, about 8.2% were seen once; the top ten hold 1.2%. Input material: naive CD8+ T cells from blood. The receptor source for this set is a human donor in good health. Each CDR3 is given with its conserved first and last residue. The D gene is left open where the match is weak. Size is stated for part of the rows, as once, few or many counts, or as a class when the clone is expanded.

J gene: TRBJ2-7
D gene: TRBD1
clone size: -
CDR3 length: 14
V gene: TRBV7-9
CDR3 DNA: TGTGCCAGCAGCGCGGGACAGGACACCTACGAGCAGTACTTC
CDR3 protein: CASSAGQDTYEQYF

J gene: TRBJ2-3
D gene: -
clone size: -
CDR3 length: 15
V gene: TRBV19
CDR3 DNA: TGTGCCAGTAGCCCACCTAAGGGCCGCACAGATACGCAGTATTTT
CDR3 protein: CASSPPKGRTDTQYF

J gene: TRBJ1-2
D gene: TRBD1
clone size: -
CDR3 length: 15
V gene: TRBV28
CDR3 DNA: TGTGCCACCCGACACTTGACAGGGGGCGAAGATGGCTACACCTTC
CDR3 protein: CATRHLTGGEDGYTF

J gene: TRBJ1-3
D gene: -
clone size: many
CDR3 length: 13
V gene: TRBV9
CDR3 DNA: TGTGCCACCGGGGCAGGGCAAGGAAACACCATATATTTT
CDR3 protein: CATGAGQGNTIYF

J gene: TRBJ2-3
D gene: -
clone size: many
CDR3 length: 13
V gene: TRBV20-1
CDR3 DNA: TGCAGTGCTAGAGGACTGGGAACAGATACGCAGTATTTT
CDR3 protein: CSARGLGTDTQYF

J gene: TRBJ2-5
D gene: TRBD1
clone size: -
CDR3 length: 17
V gene: TRBV11-2
CDR3 DNA: TGTGCCAGCAGCTCGGTTTTCCCGGGACAGCTCCAAGAGACCCAGTACTTC
CDR3 protein: CASSSVFPGQLQETQYF

J gene: TRBJ1-2
D gene: TRBD1
clone size: few
CDR3 length: 14
V gene: TRBV10-2
CDR3 DNA: TGCGCCAGCAGTCTCGGACAGGGAACCTATGGCTACACCTTC
CDR3 protein: CASSLGQGTYGYTF

J gene: TRBJ2-1
D gene: TRBD2
clone size: few
CDR3 length: 17
V gene: TRBV6-6
CDR3 DNA: TGTGCCAGCAGTTACGCCCTTAGACTAGCGGGAGCCAATGAGCAGTTCTTC
CDR3 protein: CASSYALRLAGANEQFF

J gene: TRBJ1-1
D gene: -
clone size: few
CDR3 length: 12
V gene: TRBV7-9
CDR3 DNA: TGTGCCAGCAGCTTAAAGAGTGAAGAAGCTTTCTTT
CDR3 protein: CASSLKSEEAFF

J gene: TRBJ1-2
D gene: -
clone size: few
CDR3 length: 13
V gene: TRBV20-1
CDR3 DNA: TGCAGTGCTAGAGATTTGGGGCGGGATGGCTACACCTTC
CDR3 protein: CSARDLGRDGYTF

J gene: TRBJ1-6
D gene: TRBD1
clone size: -
CDR3 length: 16
V gene: TRBV28
CDR3 DNA: TGTGCCAGCAGTCCGAGGACAGGGGCGTTGTCATCACCCCTCCACTTT
CDR3 protein: CASSPRTGALSSPLHF

J gene: TRBJ2-7
D gene: TRBD1
clone size: many
CDR3 length: 16
V gene: TRBV7-9
CDR3 DNA: TGTGCCAGCAGCGGACAGGACGGTGAATCAACCTACGAGCAGTACTTC
CDR3 protein: CASSGQDGESTYEQYF

J gene: TRBJ2-7
D gene: -
clone size: -
CDR3 length: 13
V gene: TRBV19
CDR3 DNA: TGTGCCACTTTAGACAGGATCGGCGGCGAGCAGTACTTC
CDR3 protein: CATLDRIGGEQYF

J gene: TRBJ1-5
D gene: TRBD1
clone size: few
CDR3 length: 15
V gene: TRBV7-8
CDR3 DNA: TGTGCCAGCAGCTCGACAGGGGCCAGCAATCAGCCCCAGCATTTT
CDR3 protein: CASSSTGASNQPQHF

J gene: TRBJ2-1
D gene: -
clone size: few
CDR3 length: 11
V gene: TRBV28
CDR3 DNA: TGTGCCAGCAGTTTCAGAGGGGAGCAGTTCTTC
CDR3 protein: CASSFRGEQFF

J gene: TRBJ2-2
D gene: -
clone size: -
CDR3 length: 15
V gene: TRBV12-3/TRBV12-4
CDR3 DNA: TGTGCCAGCAGTTTGGGGACAACGAACACCGGGGAGCTGTTTTTT
CDR3 protein: CASSLGTTNTGELFF

J gene: TRBJ1-5
D gene: TRBD1
clone size: many
CDR3 length: 14
V gene: TRBV4-1
CDR3 DNA: TGCGCCAGCAGAGGGACAGATAGCAATCAGCCCCAGCATTTT
CDR3 protein: CASRGTDSNQPQHF

J gene: TRBJ2-1
D gene: -
clone size: -
CDR3 length: 16
V gene: TRBV29-1
CDR3 DNA: TGCAGCGTTGAAGGATTTAATAGCGGTTCCTACAATGAGCAGTTCTTC
CDR3 protein: CSVEGFNSGSYNEQFF

J gene: TRBJ2-5
D gene: -
clone size: -
CDR3 length: 16
V gene: TRBV19
CDR3 DNA: TGTGCCAGTCGTGGAGTTGGGGGCCCCTATCTGGAGACCCAGTACTTC
CDR3 protein: CASRGVGGPYLETQYF

J gene: TRBJ1-2
D gene: -
clone size: many
CDR3 length: 13
V gene: TRBV20-1
CDR3 DNA: TGCAGTGCTAGGAGTGGGGACAACTATGGCTACACCTTC
CDR3 protein: CSARSGDNYGYTF

J gene: TRBJ2-5
D gene: -
clone size: -
CDR3 length: 17
V gene: TRBV9
CDR3 DNA: TGTGCCAGCAGCGTGCAGGGGCGGGTAGGGAACCAAGAGACCCAGTACTTC
CDR3 protein: CASSVQGRVGNQETQYF

J gene: TRBJ2-1
D gene: -
clone size: few
CDR3 length: 14
V gene: TRBV6-2/TRBV6-3
CDR3 DNA: TGTGCCAGCAGTTACCCCGAAAGCTACAATGAGCAGTTCTTC
CDR3 protein: CASSYPESYNEQFF

J gene: TRBJ2-3
D gene: -
clone size: -
CDR3 length: 12
V gene: TRBV24-1
CDR3 DNA: TGTGCCACCAGTGCCATCGACGATACGCAGTATTTT
CDR3 protein: CATSAIDDTQYF